The clone carrying this T cell receptor (beta chain) has just a few counts. Its antigen is currently unknown. The same CDR3 can be traced to other DNA sequences in this sample. The sample belongs to a study of cytomegalovirus exposure and HLA in healthy donors. It was with 60 Vbeta and 13 Jbeta primers that the PCR ran. Clones were read by immunoSEQ multiplex PCR, and TCRdb kept only the in-frame ones, dropping some. The data hold about 130,000 clones, with approximately 10% observed a single time. Study observations and caveats: As confirmed in vitro, a few CMV-associated chains were specific for CMV antigens. Researchers reported in a later analysis that a missense DCLRE1C variant was tied to TCR beta V- and J-gene trimming.

V was trimmed by 0 bases and J by 1 base, leaving 5 bases between them. Germline CDR1 is SGDLS and CDR2 is YYNGEE. The CDR3 sequence is 13 residues long. V and J are TRBV9 and TRBJ2-7, with D hard to call. This clonotype was sampled from a woman aged 18-30 years in good health and CMV-seropositive. The sequenced sample consisted of PBMCs. CDR3: CASSVGSSYEQYF. In DNA form, the CDR3 reads TGTGCCAGCAGCGTAGGTTCATCCTACGAGCAGTACTTC. The variable domain in full, with the rest retrieved from reference TRBV9 and TRBJ2-7, is DSGVTQTPKHLITATGQRVTLRCSPRSGDLSVYWYQQSLDQGLQFLIQYYNGEERAKGNILERFSAQQFPDLHSELNLSSLELGDSALYFCASSVGSSYEQYFGPGTRLTVT.